In its sample, the clone carrying this T cell receptor beta chain was seen many times. Its antigen is undetermined. The sample is drawn from a study of read filtering for tumor transcriptome and immune sequencing. Overall study context: Revised staging placed roughly 8 patients in R-ISS I, some 17 in II, over 5 in III. Per sample, TCR-region reads ranged about 4 to 11 million by IR-seq, roughly 85 to 1273 by RNA-seq.

Regarding the study as a whole: Compared with RNA-seq, IR-seq gave much higher clonotype depth and reliability.

Molecular barcoded adaptors covering alpha/delta and beta/gamma chains were used on roughly 370 ng RNA. One entry per CDR3 protein, called by TCRdb with MiXCR from the reads. The sample has tens of thousands of distinct CDR3 sequences, nearly 20% seen once. The CDR3 is 13 residues long. Germline V CDR1 and CDR2: DFQATT, SNEGSKA (reference sequence). V lost 5 bases and J lost 4, with 15 bases in between. The sequence was collected from a donor aged 40 or older with multiple myeloma. Sequencing used a population of CD138-negative cells sorted from bone marrow. This chain joins TRBV20-1 and TRBJ2-7, with a possible D match to TRBD2 (6 bases). DNA of the CDR3: TGCAGTGCTCAATCCCCGGGGGTGTACGAGCAGTACTTC. Protein sequence: CSAQSPGVYEQYF.